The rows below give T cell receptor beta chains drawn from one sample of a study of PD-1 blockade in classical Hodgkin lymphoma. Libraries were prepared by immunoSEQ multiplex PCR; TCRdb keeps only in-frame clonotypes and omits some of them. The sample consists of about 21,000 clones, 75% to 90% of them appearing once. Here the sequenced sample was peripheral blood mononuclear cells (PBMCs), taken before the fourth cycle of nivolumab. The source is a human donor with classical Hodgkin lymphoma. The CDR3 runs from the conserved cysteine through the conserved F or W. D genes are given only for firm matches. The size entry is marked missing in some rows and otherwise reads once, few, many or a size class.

CDR3aa: CASSQGTGQSGNTIYF; CDR3nt: TGTGCCAGCAGCCAAGGAACTGGACAGTCTGGAAACACCATATATTTT; v_gene: TRBV4-2; d_gene: NA; len: 16; abundance: NA; j_gene: TRBJ1-3
CDR3aa: CASSFGLDGGELFF; CDR3nt: TGTGCCAGCAGCTTCGGACTAGACGGCGGGGAGCTGTTTTTT; v_gene: TRBV7-9; d_gene: TRBD2; len: 14; abundance: NA; j_gene: TRBJ2-2
CDR3aa: CASSQDTGRGPYNEQFF; CDR3nt: TGCGCCAGCAGCCAAGATACGGGCAGGGGCCCCTACAATGAGCAGTTCTTC; v_gene: TRBV4-1; d_gene: NA; len: 17; abundance: NA; j_gene: TRBJ2-1
CDR3aa: CASSLMSSGSSDTQYF; CDR3nt: TGTGCCAGCAGCTTAATGTCTAGCGGGAGCTCAGATACGCAGTATTTT; v_gene: TRBV7-3; d_gene: TRBD2; len: 16; abundance: NA; j_gene: TRBJ2-3
CDR3aa: CASSPKDRGTSYEQYF; CDR3nt: TGTGCCAGTAGTCCCAAGGACCGGGGGACCTCCTACGAGCAGTACTTC; v_gene: TRBV19; d_gene: NA; len: 16; abundance: NA; j_gene: TRBJ2-7
CDR3aa: CASSQAWDFREQYF; CDR3nt: TGCGCCAGCAGCCAAGCGTGGGATTTCCGCGAGCAGTACTTC; v_gene: TRBV4-1; d_gene: NA; len: 14; abundance: NA; j_gene: TRBJ2-7
CDR3aa: CASSIVGLAGGTDTQYF; CDR3nt: TGTGCCAGCAGCATCGTGGGATTAGCGGGAGGAACAGATACGCAGTATTTT; v_gene: TRBV7-2; d_gene: TRBD2; len: 17; abundance: NA; j_gene: TRBJ2-3
CDR3aa: CAWSWTKWGRYEQYF; CDR3nt: TGTGCCTGGAGTTGGACTAAATGGGGGCGGTATGAGCAGTACTTC; v_gene: TRBV30; d_gene: NA; len: 15; abundance: NA; j_gene: TRBJ2-7
CDR3aa: CASSYSQDNHYEQYF; CDR3nt: TGTGCCAGCAGTTACTCGCAAGACAATCACTACGAGCAGTACTTC; v_gene: TRBV6-5; d_gene: NA; len: 15; abundance: NA; j_gene: TRBJ2-7
CDR3aa: CSVSDSTEGYGYTF; CDR3nt: TGCAGCGTTTCGGACTCTACCGAGGGCTATGGCTACACCTTC; v_gene: TRBV29-1; d_gene: NA; len: 14; abundance: NA; j_gene: TRBJ1-2
CDR3aa: CASSPAGLNEQYF; CDR3nt: TGTGCCAGCAGCCCGGCGGGTCTGAACGAGCAGTACTTC; v_gene: TRBV6-5; d_gene: NA; len: 13; abundance: NA; j_gene: TRBJ2-7
CDR3aa: CASSDTAGGTDTQYF; CDR3nt: TGTGCCAGCAGTGACACGGCGGGAGGCACAGATACGCAGTATTTT; v_gene: TRBV6-4; d_gene: TRBD2; len: 15; abundance: NA; j_gene: TRBJ2-3
CDR3aa: CAWSVGQNGYTF; CDR3nt: TGTGCCTGGAGTGTAGGGCAGAATGGCTACACCTTC; v_gene: TRBV30; d_gene: NA; len: 12; abundance: once; j_gene: TRBJ1-2
CDR3aa: CAISESGGRFGQPQHF; CDR3nt: TGTGCCATCAGTGAGTCGGGCGGGCGTTTCGGTCAGCCCCAGCATTTT; v_gene: TRBV10-3; d_gene: NA; len: 16; abundance: NA; j_gene: TRBJ1-5
CDR3aa: CASSLAGGVTYNEQFF; CDR3nt: TGTGCCAGCAGCCTAGCGGGGGGGGTTACCTACAATGAGCAGTTCTTC; v_gene: TRBV9; d_gene: TRBD2; len: 16; abundance: NA; j_gene: TRBJ2-1
CDR3aa: CASSFSGSYEQYF; CDR3nt: TGTGCCAGCAGCTTCTCCGGGAGCTACGAGCAGTACTTC; v_gene: TRBV7-2; d_gene: NA; len: 13; abundance: NA; j_gene: TRBJ2-7
CDR3aa: CASSSSTAASGTSDTQYF; CDR3nt: TGTGCCAGCAGTTCCTCAACCGCGGCTAGCGGGACATCAGATACGCAGTATTTT; v_gene: TRBV6-9; d_gene: TRBD2; len: 18; abundance: NA; j_gene: TRBJ2-3
CDR3aa: CAVRTGVQNTGELFF; CDR3nt: TGTGCCGTACGGACAGGGGTACAAAACACCGGGGAGCTGTTTTTT; v_gene: TRBV19; d_gene: TRBD1; len: 15; abundance: NA; j_gene: TRBJ2-2
CDR3aa: CASAGQMNTGELFF; CDR3nt: TGTGCCAGCGCGGGACAGATGAACACCGGGGAGCTGTTTTTT; v_gene: TRBV5-6; d_gene: NA; len: 14; abundance: once; j_gene: TRBJ2-2
CDR3aa: CASSSDDAPGGETQYF; CDR3nt: TGTGCCAGCAGTTCAGACGACGCACCAGGGGGGGAGACCCAGTACTTC; v_gene: TRBV28; d_gene: NA; len: 16; abundance: NA; j_gene: TRBJ2-5
CDR3aa: CASSVRGWDTEAFF; CDR3nt: TGTGCCAGCAGCGTAAGGGGCTGGGACACTGAAGCTTTCTTT; v_gene: TRBV9; d_gene: NA; len: 14; abundance: NA; j_gene: TRBJ1-1
CDR3aa: CASIGPGQANTEAFF; CDR3nt: TGTGCCAGCATCGGACCAGGGCAGGCGAACACTGAAGCTTTCTTT; v_gene: TRBV6-1; d_gene: NA; len: 15; abundance: NA; j_gene: TRBJ1-1
CDR3aa: CASSKGRTGPNQPQHF; CDR3nt: TGTGCCAGCAGCAAAGGTCGGACAGGGCCAAATCAGCCCCAGCATTTT; v_gene: TRBV21-1; d_gene: NA; len: 16; abundance: NA; j_gene: TRBJ1-5
CDR3aa: CASRTWGERELFF; CDR3nt: TGTGCCAGCAGGACGTGGGGGGAGCGGGAGCTGTTTTTT; v_gene: TRBV5-6; d_gene: NA; len: 13; abundance: NA; j_gene: TRBJ2-2
CDR3aa: CASSPGQGASYGYTF; CDR3nt: TGTGCCAGCTCACCTGGACAGGGGGCGTCCTATGGCTACACCTTC; v_gene: TRBV18; d_gene: TRBD1; len: 15; abundance: NA; j_gene: TRBJ1-2
CDR3aa: CASSGQGGEQYF; CDR3nt: TGTGCCAGCAGTGGTCAAGGGGGCGAGCAGTACTTC; v_gene: TRBV6-6; d_gene: NA; len: 12; abundance: NA; j_gene: TRBJ2-7
CDR3aa: CAWSRGLTEGAGELFF; CDR3nt: TGTGCCTGGAGTCGAGGACTTACAGAGGGGGCCGGGGAGCTGTTTTTT; v_gene: TRBV30; d_gene: NA; len: 16; abundance: NA; j_gene: TRBJ2-2
CDR3aa: CASSMEGGGNQPQHF; CDR3nt: TGTGCCAGTAGTATGGAGGGGGGGGGCAATCAGCCCCAGCATTTT; v_gene: TRBV19; d_gene: NA; len: 15; abundance: NA; j_gene: TRBJ1-5
CDR3aa: CASSRGQDSNQPQHF; CDR3nt: TGTGCCAGCTCACGCGGACAGGATAGCAATCAGCCCCAGCATTTT; v_gene: TRBV18; d_gene: TRBD1; len: 15; abundance: NA; j_gene: TRBJ1-5
CDR3aa: CASADSFGYGYTF; CDR3nt: TGTGCTAGTGCCGACAGCTTCGGCTATGGCTACACCTTC; v_gene: TRBV12-5; d_gene: NA; len: 13; abundance: NA; j_gene: TRBJ1-2
CDR3aa: CASSMGLEQFF; CDR3nt: TGTGCCAGTAGTATGGGTCTCGAGCAGTTCTTC; v_gene: TRBV19; d_gene: NA; len: 11; abundance: few; j_gene: TRBJ2-1
CDR3aa: CASSLIEGFLTDTQYF; CDR3nt: TGTGCCAGCAGCCTCATCGAGGGGTTTCTCACAGATACGCAGTATTTT; v_gene: TRBV7-2; d_gene: NA; len: 16; abundance: NA; j_gene: TRBJ2-3
CDR3aa: CASNFGTSRGEQFF; CDR3nt: TGTGCCAGCAACTTCGGGACTAGTAGAGGTGAGCAGTTCTTC; v_gene: TRBV6-1; d_gene: TRBD2; len: 14; abundance: NA; j_gene: TRBJ2-1
CDR3aa: CASSGKFGISFYEQYF; CDR3nt: TGTGCCAGCAGCGGCAAATTCGGGATTTCCTTCTACGAGCAGTACTTC; v_gene: TRBV13; d_gene: NA; len: 16; abundance: NA; j_gene: TRBJ2-7
CDR3aa: CASSQERVGNEKLFF; CDR3nt: TGCGCCAGCAGCCAAGAGAGGGTCGGTAATGAAAAACTGTTTTTT; v_gene: TRBV4-1; d_gene: NA; len: 15; abundance: NA; j_gene: TRBJ1-4
CDR3aa: CASSQTWGRDRLTDTQYF; CDR3nt: TGTGCCAGCTCACAAACTTGGGGGCGAGACAGGCTCACAGATACGCAGTATTTT; v_gene: TRBV18; d_gene: NA; len: 18; abundance: NA; j_gene: TRBJ2-3
CDR3aa: CASSFFKYREETQYF; CDR3nt: TGTGCCAGCAGCTTTTTTAAATACAGGGAAGAGACCCAGTACTTC; v_gene: TRBV11-2; d_gene: NA; len: 15; abundance: NA; j_gene: TRBJ2-5
CDR3aa: CATSRDKGSGNIQYF; CDR3nt: TGTGCCACCAGCCGGGACAAAGGGTCGGGAAACATTCAGTACTTC; v_gene: TRBV15; d_gene: NA; len: 15; abundance: NA; j_gene: TRBJ2-4
CDR3aa: CAFRFLDEKLFF; CDR3nt: TGTGCCTTCCGATTCCTGGATGAAAAACTGTTTTTT; v_gene: TRBV2; d_gene: NA; len: 12; abundance: NA; j_gene: TRBJ1-4
CDR3aa: CASSLGRAANEQFF; CDR3nt: TGTGCCAGCAGCTTGGGGAGGGCTGCCAATGAGCAGTTCTTC; v_gene: TRBV11-2; d_gene: TRBD2; len: 14; abundance: once; j_gene: TRBJ2-1
CDR3aa: CASQLGQTNTEAFF; CDR3nt: TGTGCCAGCCAACTTGGACAGACCAACACTGAAGCTTTCTTT; v_gene: TRBV25-1; d_gene: NA; len: 14; abundance: NA; j_gene: TRBJ1-1
CDR3aa: CASSVGQVPYEQYF; CDR3nt: TGTGCCAGCAGCGTAGGGCAGGTCCCCTACGAGCAGTACTTC; v_gene: TRBV9; d_gene: NA; len: 14; abundance: NA; j_gene: TRBJ2-7
CDR3aa: CASSLSGQDNSPLHF; CDR3nt: TGCGCCAGCAGCCTATCCGGACAGGATAATTCACCCCTCCACTTT; v_gene: TRBV4-3; d_gene: TRBD1; len: 15; abundance: few; j_gene: TRBJ1-6
CDR3aa: CASGGIEVTQYF; CDR3nt: TGTGCTAGTGGCGGGATAGAGGTTACGCAGTATTTT; v_gene: TRBV12-5; d_gene: NA; len: 12; abundance: NA; j_gene: TRBJ2-3
CDR3aa: CASRRQGVGNTEAFF; CDR3nt: TGTGCCAGCAGACGACAGGGTGTGGGGAACACTGAAGCTTTCTTT; v_gene: TRBV6-5; d_gene: TRBD1; len: 15; abundance: NA; j_gene: TRBJ1-1
CDR3aa: CASSLAAGSHTEAFF; CDR3nt: TGTGCCAGCAGCTTGGCGGCAGGGAGTCACACTGAAGCTTTCTTT; v_gene: TRBV5-4; d_gene: NA; len: 15; abundance: NA; j_gene: TRBJ1-1
CDR3aa: CAITPDRDYGYTF; CDR3nt: TGTGCCATCACCCCAGACAGGGACTATGGCTACACCTTC; v_gene: TRBV10-3; d_gene: TRBD1; len: 13; abundance: NA; j_gene: TRBJ1-2
CDR3aa: CASSRWARDRVDNEQFF; CDR3nt: TGTGCCAGCAGCCGTTGGGCCCGGGACAGGGTCGACAATGAGCAGTTCTTC; v_gene: TRBV9; d_gene: TRBD1; len: 17; abundance: NA; j_gene: TRBJ2-1
CDR3aa: CARSPGQLNEKLFF; CDR3nt: TGTGCCAGAAGCCCGGGACAGCTTAATGAAAAACTGTTTTTT; v_gene: TRBV5-3; d_gene: TRBD1; len: 14; abundance: NA; j_gene: TRBJ1-4